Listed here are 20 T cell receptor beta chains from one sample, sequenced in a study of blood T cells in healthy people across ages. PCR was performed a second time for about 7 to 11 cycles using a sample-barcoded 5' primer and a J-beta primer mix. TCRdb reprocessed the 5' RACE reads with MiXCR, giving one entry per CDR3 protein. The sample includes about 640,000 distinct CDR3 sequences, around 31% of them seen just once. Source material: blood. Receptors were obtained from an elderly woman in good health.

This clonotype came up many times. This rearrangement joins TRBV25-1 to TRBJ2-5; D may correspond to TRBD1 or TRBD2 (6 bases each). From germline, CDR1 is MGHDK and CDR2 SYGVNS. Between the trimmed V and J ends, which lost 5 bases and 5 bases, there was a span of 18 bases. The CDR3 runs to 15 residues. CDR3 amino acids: CASSLGGGIGETQYF. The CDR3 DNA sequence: TGTGCCAGCAGTCTAGGAGGGGGGATCGGGGAGACCCAGTACTTC.

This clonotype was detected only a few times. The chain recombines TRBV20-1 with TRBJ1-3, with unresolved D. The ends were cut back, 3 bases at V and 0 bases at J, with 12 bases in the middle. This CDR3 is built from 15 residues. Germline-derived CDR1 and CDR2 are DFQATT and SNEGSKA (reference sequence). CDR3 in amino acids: CSARAWRLSGNTIYF. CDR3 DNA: TGCAGTGCTAGGGCTTGGAGGCTCTCTGGAAACACCATATATTTT.

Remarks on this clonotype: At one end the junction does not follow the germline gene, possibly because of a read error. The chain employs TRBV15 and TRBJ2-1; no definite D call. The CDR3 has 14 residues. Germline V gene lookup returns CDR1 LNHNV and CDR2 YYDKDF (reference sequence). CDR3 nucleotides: TGTGCCGCCAGCAGAGATGGGGAATACAATGAGCAGTTCTTC. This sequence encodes CAASRDGEYNEQFF.

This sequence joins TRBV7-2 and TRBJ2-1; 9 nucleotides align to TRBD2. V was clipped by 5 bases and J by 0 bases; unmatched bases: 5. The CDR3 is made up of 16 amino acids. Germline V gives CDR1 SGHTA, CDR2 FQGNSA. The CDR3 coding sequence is TGTGCCAGCAGCCCGAGCGGGGGGACCTCCTACAATGAGCAGTTCTTC. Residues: CASSPSGGTSYNEQFF.

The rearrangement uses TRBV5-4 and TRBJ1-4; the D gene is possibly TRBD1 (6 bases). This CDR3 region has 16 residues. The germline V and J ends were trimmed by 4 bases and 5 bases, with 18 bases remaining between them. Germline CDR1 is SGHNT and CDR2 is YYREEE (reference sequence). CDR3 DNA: TGTGCCAGCAGCGCGGGGGGGCGGCGGACAAATGAAAAACTGTTTTTT. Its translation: CASSAGGRRTNEKLFF.

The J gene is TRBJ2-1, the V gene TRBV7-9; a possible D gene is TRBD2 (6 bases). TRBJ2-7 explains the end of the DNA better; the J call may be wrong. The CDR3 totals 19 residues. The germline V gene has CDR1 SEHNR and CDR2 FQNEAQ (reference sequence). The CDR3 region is CASSSFGRGLLLSYNEQYF. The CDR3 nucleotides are TGTGCCAGCAGCTCCTTCGGGCGGGGATTGTTACTCTCCTACAATGAGCAGTACTTC.

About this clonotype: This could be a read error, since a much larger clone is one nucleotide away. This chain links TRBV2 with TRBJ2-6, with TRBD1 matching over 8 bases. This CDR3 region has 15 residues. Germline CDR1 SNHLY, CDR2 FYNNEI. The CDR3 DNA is TGTGCCAGCAGCGGACAGGGAACTGGGACCAACGTCCTGACTTTC. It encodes CASSGQGTGTNVLTF.

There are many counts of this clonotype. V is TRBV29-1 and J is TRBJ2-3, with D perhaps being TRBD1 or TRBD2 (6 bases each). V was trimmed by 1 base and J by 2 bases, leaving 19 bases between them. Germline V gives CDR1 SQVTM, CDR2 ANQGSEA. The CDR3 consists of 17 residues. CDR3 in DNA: TGCAGCGTTGAAGGAGGGGGGCAGGGTGGACTCACAGATACGCAGTATTTT. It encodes CSVEGGGQGGLTDTQYF.

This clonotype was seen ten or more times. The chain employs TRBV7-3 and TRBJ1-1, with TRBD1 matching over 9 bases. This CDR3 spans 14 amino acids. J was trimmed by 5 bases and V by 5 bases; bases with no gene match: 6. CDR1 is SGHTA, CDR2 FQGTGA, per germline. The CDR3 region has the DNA TGTGCCAGCAGCCGGGGACAGGGCCGGACTGAAGCTTTCTTT. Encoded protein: CASSRGQGRTEAFF.

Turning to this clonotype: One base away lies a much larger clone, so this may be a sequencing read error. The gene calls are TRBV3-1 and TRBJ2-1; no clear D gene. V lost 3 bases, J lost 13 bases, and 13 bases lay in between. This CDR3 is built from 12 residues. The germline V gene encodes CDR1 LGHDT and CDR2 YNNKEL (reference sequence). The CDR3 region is CASSQVEETQFF. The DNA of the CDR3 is TGTGCCAGCAGCCAGGTCGAGGAGACCCAGTTCTTC.

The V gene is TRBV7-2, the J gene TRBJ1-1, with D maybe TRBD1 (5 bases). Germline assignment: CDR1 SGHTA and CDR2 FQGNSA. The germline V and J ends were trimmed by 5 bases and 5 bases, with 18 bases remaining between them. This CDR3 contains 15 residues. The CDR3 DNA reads TGTGCCAGCAGCCACCTCCGGGACTTCGGGACTGAAGCTTTCTTT. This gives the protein CASSHLRDFGTEAFF.

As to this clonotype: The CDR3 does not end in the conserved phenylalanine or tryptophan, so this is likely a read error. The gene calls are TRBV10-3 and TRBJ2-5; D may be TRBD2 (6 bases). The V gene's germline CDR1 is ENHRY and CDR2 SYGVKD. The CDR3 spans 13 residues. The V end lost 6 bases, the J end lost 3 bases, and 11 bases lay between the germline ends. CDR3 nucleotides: TGTGCCATCAGGGAGGTAGCGGAAGAGACCCAGTACTCC. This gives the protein CAIREVAEETQYS.

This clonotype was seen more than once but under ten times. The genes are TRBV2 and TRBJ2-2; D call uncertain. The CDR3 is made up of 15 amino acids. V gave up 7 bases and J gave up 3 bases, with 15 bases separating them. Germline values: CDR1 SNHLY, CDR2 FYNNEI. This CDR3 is CASTKTNTDTGELFF. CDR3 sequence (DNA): TGTGCCAGCACTAAAACGAACACTGACACCGGGGAGCTGTTTTTT.

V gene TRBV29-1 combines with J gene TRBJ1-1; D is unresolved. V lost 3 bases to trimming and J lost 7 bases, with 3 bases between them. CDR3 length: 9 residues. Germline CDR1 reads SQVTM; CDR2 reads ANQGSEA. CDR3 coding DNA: TGCAGCGTTGACGTTGAAGCTTTCTTT. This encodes CSVDVEAFF. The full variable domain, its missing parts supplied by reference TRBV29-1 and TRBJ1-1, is SAVISQKPSRDICQRGTSLTIQCQVDSQVTMMFWYRQQPGQSLTLIATANQGSEATYESGFVIDKFPISRPNLTFSTLTVSNMSPEDSSIYLCSVDVEAFFGQGTRLTVV.

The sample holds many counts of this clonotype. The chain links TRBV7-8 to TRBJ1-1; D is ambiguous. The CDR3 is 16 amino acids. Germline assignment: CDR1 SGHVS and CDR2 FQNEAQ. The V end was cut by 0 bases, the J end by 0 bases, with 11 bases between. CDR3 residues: CASSLAVREMNTEAFF. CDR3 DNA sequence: TGTGCCAGCAGCTTAGCGGTTCGGGAGATGAACACTGAAGCTTTCTTT.

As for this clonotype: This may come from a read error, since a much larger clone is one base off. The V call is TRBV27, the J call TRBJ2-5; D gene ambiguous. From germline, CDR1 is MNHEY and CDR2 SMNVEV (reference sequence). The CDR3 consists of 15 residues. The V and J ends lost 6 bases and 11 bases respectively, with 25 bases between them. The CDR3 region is CASRPSDPRHNEQYF. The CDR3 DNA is TGTGCCAGCAGGCCATCGGACCCACGTCACAATGAGCAGTACTTC.

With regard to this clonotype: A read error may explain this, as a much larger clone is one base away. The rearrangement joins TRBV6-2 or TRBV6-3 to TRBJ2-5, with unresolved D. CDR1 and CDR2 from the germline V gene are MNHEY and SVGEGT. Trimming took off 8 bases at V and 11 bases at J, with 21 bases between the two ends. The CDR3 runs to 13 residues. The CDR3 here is CASEGGMYNEQYF. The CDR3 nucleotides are TGTGCCAGCGAAGGTGGGATGTACAATGAGCAGTACTTC.

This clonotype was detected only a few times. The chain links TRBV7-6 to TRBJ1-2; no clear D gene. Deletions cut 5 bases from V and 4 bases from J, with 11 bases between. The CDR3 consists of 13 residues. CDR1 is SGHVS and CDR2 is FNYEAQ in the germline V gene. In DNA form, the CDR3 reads TGTGCCAGCAGCCGCGGGCCCTCCTATGGCTACACCTTC. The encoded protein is CASSRGPSYGYTF. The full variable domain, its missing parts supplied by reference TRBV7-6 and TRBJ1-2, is GAGVSQSPRYKVTKRGQDVALRCDPISGHVSLYWYRQALGQGPEFLTYFNYEAQQDKSGLPNDRFSAERPEGSISTLTIQRTEQRDSAMYRCASSRGPSYGYTFGSGTRLTVV.

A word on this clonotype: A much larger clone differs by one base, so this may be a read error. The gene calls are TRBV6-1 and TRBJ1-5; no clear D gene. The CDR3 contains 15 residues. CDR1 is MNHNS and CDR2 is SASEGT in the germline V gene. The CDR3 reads CASSEAEGFTQPEHF. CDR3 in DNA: TGTGCCAGCAGTGAAGCGGAGGGTTTCACTCAGCCCGAGCATTTT.

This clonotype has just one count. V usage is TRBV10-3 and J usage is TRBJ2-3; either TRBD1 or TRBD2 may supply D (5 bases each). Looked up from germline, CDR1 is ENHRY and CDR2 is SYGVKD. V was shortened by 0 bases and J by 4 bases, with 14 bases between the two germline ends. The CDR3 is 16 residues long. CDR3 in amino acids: CAISESMRGFADTQYF. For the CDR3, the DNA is TGTGCCATCAGTGAGTCGATGAGGGGTTTCGCAGATACGCAGTATTTT.